A single sample gave rise to the 24 T cell receptor beta chains below, sequenced in a study of T cell repertoires in cytomegalovirus infection. Using its own MiXCR run on the reads, TCRdb lists one record per CDR3 protein. Of 71,000 or so distinct CDR3 sequences listed, approximately 20% were seen once; the top ten hold roughly 62%. No antigen is known for these receptors. The material sequenced was CD8+ T cells from cultured PBMCs, taken from culture after CMV antigen stimulation. The origin of the receptors is a human donor in good health (CMV status not recorded). Some clones in this sample may be carry-over from other donors' samples.

The chain employs TRBV7-2 and TRBJ2-1, with D unresolved. V lost 6 bases and J lost 3, with 15 bases in between. The CDR3 totals 15 residues. Per the germline V gene, CDR1 is SGHTA and CDR2 is FQGNSA. In DNA form, the CDR3 reads TGTGCCAGCAGATACCCAGCCCCCGGCTACAATGAGCAGTTCTTC. It codes for CASRYPAPGYNEQFF.

The chain employs TRBV19 and TRBJ1-3; D ambiguous. The V end was cut by 5 bases, the J end by 7 bases, with 9 bases between. Germline V CDR1 and CDR2: LNHDA, SQIVND (reference sequence). The CDR3 totals 12 residues. The CDR3 spells CASSGPRNTIYF. CDR3 nucleotides: TGTGCCAGTAGTGGTCCGCGGAACACCATATATTTT.

There are a few counts of this clonotype. The V and J genes are TRBV9 and TRBJ2-2; TRBD2 might be the D (6 bases). With 2 bases removed from V and 0 bases from J, the gap between germline ends came to 8 bases. This CDR3 spans 15 amino acids. Germline V lookup: CDR1 SGDLS, CDR2 YYNGEE. CDR3 coding DNA: TGTGCCAGCAGCGTGGGGGGTTCGAACACCGGGGAGCTGTTTTTT. Translating it yields CASSVGGSNTGELFF.

The sample holds a few counts of this clonotype. This chain connects TRBV6-1 to TRBJ2-5, with 9 bases fitting TRBD2. The CDR3 covers 15 residues. The V and J ends lost 3 bases and 2 bases, in that order; junction bases with no gene match: 4. Germline V gene data show CDR1 as MNHNS and CDR2 as SASEGT. The CDR3 DNA reads TGTGCCAGCAGTGATTTAGCGGGGGCACAAGAGACCCAGTACTTC. It is translated as CASSDLAGAQETQYF.

This clonotype was counted between two and nine times. V usage is TRBV7-8 and J usage is TRBJ2-5; 7 bases agree with TRBD1. CDR1 and CDR2 from the germline V gene are SGHVS and FQNEAQ. With 3 bases clipped from V and 2 bases from J, the junction kept 9 bases outside the gene matches. The length of the CDR3 is 16 residues. CDR3 DNA sequence: TGTGCCAGCAGCTTCGAAAGGGGGCTTCTTCAAGAGACCCAGTACTTC. It yields the protein CASSFERGLLQETQYF.

This clonotype has more than one count but fewer than ten. The chain has TRBV7-9 and TRBJ1-5, with D unclear. Trimming cost V 4 bases and J 0 bases, with 10 bases left between them. This CDR3 has 15 residues. Germline V gene lookup returns CDR1 SEHNR and CDR2 FQNEAQ (reference sequence). The CDR3 region is CASSSSEYSNQPQHF. The CDR3 bases are TGTGCCAGCAGCTCCTCGGAATATAGCAATCAGCCCCAGCATTTT.

Many counts were recorded for this clonotype. CDR3 coding DNA: TGTGCCAGCAGTTTCGGGTCTTGGCAGCCCCAGCATTTT. It codes for CASSFGSWQPQHF. The V and J genes are TRBV27 and TRBJ1-5; D is unclear. CDR1 and CDR2 from the germline V gene are MNHEY and SMNVEV (reference sequence). Between the trimmed V and J ends, which lost 3 bases and 7 bases, there was a span of 10 bases. This CDR3 comprises 13 residues.

The CDR3 DNA is TGTGCCAGCAGCTCCCTACCGCAACAGGGCTACCTCTACGAGCAGTACTTC. It is translated as CASSSLPQQGYLYEQYF. The chain links TRBV7-8 to TRBJ2-7, with a possible D match to TRBD1 (6 bases). V was trimmed by 4 bases and J by 3 bases, leaving 22 bases between them. Germline CDR1 is SGHVS and CDR2 is FQNEAQ. CDR3 length: 17 residues.

The rearrangement joins TRBV7-9 to TRBJ2-1; D possibly uses TRBD1 or TRBD2 (5 bases each). Trimming stripped 10 bases from V and 8 bases from J, with 21 bases between. The CDR3 runs 14 residues. CDR1 is SEHNR, CDR2 FQNEAQ, per germline (reference sequence). CDR3 sequence: CATILGAGFDEQFF. As DNA, the CDR3 is TGTGCCACCATACTAGGGGCAGGATTCGATGAGCAGTTCTTC.

This clonotype appeared many times. This rearrangement joins TRBV7-2 to TRBJ1-6, with 7 bases that match TRBD1. V lost 0 bases, J lost 10 bases, and 3 bases stayed unmatched. The germline gives CDR1 SGHTA, CDR2 FQGNSA. This CDR3 spans 14 amino acids. CDR3 bases: TGTGCCAGCAGCTTAGCAGGGGGCGAGTCACCCCTCCACTTT. This codes for CASSLAGGESPLHF.

The chain has TRBV7-8 and TRBJ1-1; D may be TRBD1 (5 bases). Germline values: CDR1 SGHVS, CDR2 FQNEAQ. The V end was cut by 1 base, the J end by 3 bases, with 15 bases between. There are 16 residues in the CDR3. The CDR3 is CASSLGSQGRDTEAFF. The CDR3 coding sequence is TGTGCCAGCAGCTTAGGATCGCAGGGAAGAGACACTGAAGCTTTCTTT.

The rearrangement uses TRBV13 and TRBJ2-5, with 7 bases lining up with TRBD1. With 2 bases clipped from V and 0 bases from J, the junction kept 9 bases outside the gene matches. This CDR3 region has 17 residues. Germline V CDR1 and CDR2: PRHDT, FYEKMQ (reference sequence). CDR3 DNA sequence: TGTGCCAGCAGCTTACGGGACAGCTCCCTAGACCAAGAGACCCAGTACTTC. Translating it yields CASSLRDSSLDQETQYF.

In its sample, this clonotype was seen once. The V gene is TRBV6-2 or TRBV6-3, the J gene TRBJ1-5; D ambiguous. The CDR3 covers 15 residues. The germline CDR1 and CDR2 sequences are MNHEY and SVGEGT. V lost 5 bases to trimming and J lost 0 bases, with 11 bases between them. The CDR3 spells CASSDLDYSNQPQHF. The CDR3 nucleotides read TGTGCCAGCAGTGATCTGGACTATAGCAATCAGCCCCAGCATTTT.

The rearrangement uses TRBV7-9 and TRBJ2-7, with D perhaps given as TRBD1 or TRBD2 (5 bases each). CDR1 SEHNR and CDR2 FQNEAQ come from the germline V gene (reference sequence). CDR3 length: 15 amino acids. The V end lost 5 bases, the J end lost 4 bases, and 18 bases lay between the germline ends. The CDR3: CASSPHRDRNYEQYF. In DNA form, the CDR3 reads TGTGCCAGCAGCCCGCACCGGGACCGAAATTACGAGCAGTACTTC.

Here the CDR3 reads CATQGGEAGDTQYF. DNA for the CDR3: TGTGCCACCCAAGGAGGGGAGGCCGGAGATACGCAGTATTTT. The chain recombines TRBV12-3 or TRBV12-4 with TRBJ2-3; TRBD2 might be the D (6 bases). The CDR3 is made up of 14 amino acids. The V and J ends lost 10 bases and 5 bases respectively, with 19 bases between them.

This clonotype was observed many times. The chain carries TRBV27 and TRBJ1-2; 7 bases map to TRBD1. Germline V gives CDR1 MNHEY, CDR2 SMNVEV (reference sequence). The V segment lost 5 bases and the J segment 5 bases; nucleotides outside the gene matches: 11. The CDR3 extends over 15 amino acids. In DNA form, the CDR3 reads TGTGCCAGCAGTGCCACGACAGGGAGTGTGTATGGCTACACCTTC. Its translation is CASSATTGSVYGYTF.

The chain combines TRBV7-9 with TRBJ2-7, with a tentative D call TRBD1 (5 bases). Germline V gene sequence: CDR1 SEHNR, CDR2 FQNEAQ (reference sequence). V lost 4 bases and J 6 bases, leaving 10 bases between the germline ends. The length of the CDR3 is 12 residues. CDR3 sequence: CASSSDRGEQYF. In DNA, the CDR3 is TGTGCCAGCAGCTCCGACAGAGGCGAGCAGTACTTC.

The chain couples TRBV11-2 to TRBJ2-3; 11 bases line up with TRBD2. Germline V gene sequence: CDR1 SGHAT, CDR2 FQNNGV. The CDR3 spans 20 residues. V shed 3 bases and J 0 bases; nucleotides not matched to a gene: 14. The CDR3 DNA reads as TGTGCCAGCAGCTTCCGACTAGCGGGGAGGGTCGTTCTAAGCACAGATACGCAGTATTTT. It codes for CASSFRLAGRVVLSTDTQYF.

This clonotype came up a few times. The chain is built from TRBV6-6 and TRBJ2-3; the D call may be TRBD1 or TRBD2 (6 bases each). V lost 6 bases and J lost 0, with 16 bases in between. Per germline, CDR1 MNHNY and CDR2 SVGAGI (reference sequence). This CDR3 region has 16 residues. CDR3 nucleotides: TGTGCCAGCAGCTCTAAGGGGGACTTTAGCACAGATACGCAGTATTTT. Translation: CASSSKGDFSTDTQYF.

This clonotype was observed many times. The V call is TRBV6-6, the J call TRBJ1-4, with TRBD1 as a possible D gene (5 bases). Germline-derived CDR1 and CDR2 are MNHNY and SVGAGI (reference sequence). This CDR3 comprises 12 residues. V lost 2 bases and J lost 14, with 12 bases in between. The CDR3, as DNA: TGTGCCAGCAGTTACGGGGGTCCAGAGCTGTTTTTT. Residues: CASSYGGPELFF.

CDR3 sequence reads: CASSQEDRGSGNTIYF. In DNA form, the CDR3 reads TGCGCCAGCAGCCAAGAAGACAGGGGATCTGGAAACACCATATATTTT. The chain carries TRBV4-3 and TRBJ1-3, with 8 nucleotides matching TRBD1. The germline CDR1 and CDR2 sequences are LGHNA and YSLEER. Unmatched junction bases numbered 2, after V lost 0 bases and J lost 1 base. This CDR3 has 16 amino acids.

This clonotype was observed a handful of times. The rearrangement uses TRBV7-9 and TRBJ1-1; tentatively, D is TRBD1 (6 bases). V was cut by 5 bases and J by 2 bases, with 12 bases left in between. The CDR3 totals 14 residues. Looked up from germline, CDR1 is SEHNR and CDR2 is FQNEAQ (reference sequence). The CDR3 DNA reads TGTGCCAGCAGCCACCCGGACAGAAACACTGAAGCTTTCTTT. It codes for CASSHPDRNTEAFF. The variable domain in full, with the rest retrieved from reference TRBV7-9 and TRBJ1-1, is DTGVSQNPRHKITKRGQNVTFRCDPISEHNRLYWYRQTLGQGPEFLTYFQNEAQLEKSRLLSDRFSAERPKGSFSTLEIQRTEQGDSAMYLCASSHPDRNTEAFFGQGTRLTVV.

The chain links TRBV7-9 to TRBJ1-1; D gene ambiguous. V lost 4 bases and J lost 1, with 10 bases in between. Germline V gives CDR1 SEHNR, CDR2 FQNEAQ (reference sequence). The CDR3 runs 14 residues. DNA for the CDR3: TGTGCCAGCAGCTCCGACACGCCGAACACTGAAGCTTTCTTT. Translation gives CASSSDTPNTEAFF.

This clonotype was counted at least ten times. V is TRBV5-4 and J is TRBJ1-1; 11 bases align to TRBD1. This CDR3 contains 15 residues. The germline gives CDR1 SGHNT, CDR2 YYREEE (reference sequence). The J segment lost 6 bases and the V segment lost 0 bases, leaving 4 bases of the junction unmatched. The CDR3 loop is CASSLAGQGAPEAFF. The CDR3 DNA reads TGTGCCAGCAGCTTGGCAGGACAGGGGGCACCTGAAGCTTTCTTT.